These T cell receptor beta chains were read from a single sample in a study of blood T cell repertoires in COVID-19. Assay: immunoSEQ multiplex PCR; the TCRdb copy retains only in-frame clones and omits some. The table lists tens of thousands of clones, 90% of them singletons. Material for sequencing was peripheral blood. The receptors come from a man between 45 and 60 years old with COVID-19, enrolled during active disease. Both conserved end residues are part of each CDR3. A D gene is named only where the DNA matches it firmly. For some rows the clone size is stated as once, few or many, or as a class when expanded; others skip it.

v_call	d_call	j_call	clone_size	cdr3_aa	cdr3_nt
TRBV6-1	NA	TRBJ2-2	NA	CASSERDLRELFF	TGTGCCAGCAGTGAAAGGGACTTAAGGGAGCTGTTTTTT
TRBV6-2/TRBV6-3	TRBD1	TRBJ1-5	NA	CASSATGSNQPQHF	TGTGCCAGCAGTGCGACAGGGAGCAATCAGCCCCAGCATTTT
TRBV21-1	NA	TRBJ2-1	NA	CASSNKREEFREQFF	TGTGCCAGCAGCAATAAACGGGAGGAATTTCGTGAGCAGTTCTTC
TRBV5-4	TRBD2	TRBJ2-1	NA	CASSPTSKPLAGSNEQFF	TGTGCCAGCAGCCCGACCTCAAAACCCCTAGCGGGAAGTAATGAGCAGTTCTTC
TRBV7-2	TRBD2	TRBJ2-3	NA	CASSLEGSGRITDTQYF	TGTGCCAGCAGCTTAGAAGGGAGCGGGAGAATCACAGATACGCAGTATTTT
TRBV9	TRBD2	TRBJ2-7	NA	CASSRAGVSAYEQYF	TGTGCCAGCAGTCGAGCGGGAGTTTCTGCCTACGAGCAGTACTTC
TRBV5-4	TRBD1	TRBJ2-7	NA	CASSWDSHSYEQYF	TGTGCCAGCAGCTGGGACAGTCATTCCTACGAGCAGTACTTC
TRBV28	NA	TRBJ1-1	NA	CASSLLGGWGRGNTEAFF	TGTGCCAGCAGTTTATTGGGTGGATGGGGCAGGGGCAACACTGAAGCTTTCTTT
TRBV2	NA	TRBJ2-3	NA	CASGQWDQGDTQYF	TGTGCCAGCGGTCAGTGGGATCAGGGAGATACGCAGTATTTT
TRBV28	NA	TRBJ1-1	NA	CASSLGVRETEAFF	TGTGCCAGCAGTTTAGGTGTTCGGGAGACTGAAGCTTTCTTT
TRBV11-3	TRBD1	TRBJ2-1	NA	CASSITGVGEQFF	TGTGCCAGCAGCATTACAGGGGTCGGTGAGCAGTTCTTC
TRBV4-2	NA	TRBJ2-2	NA	CASSQDSGRNTGELFF	TGTGCCAGCAGCCAAGATAGTGGGCGGAACACCGGGGAGCTGTTTTTT
TRBV4-1	NA	TRBJ2-7	NA	CASSQLIARGPYEQYF	TGCGCCAGCAGCCAACTAATAGCGAGAGGGCCGTACGAGCAGTACTTC
TRBV2	NA	TRBJ2-6	NA	CASVASGANVLTF	TGTGCCAGCGTGGCCTCTGGGGCCAACGTCCTGACTTTC
TRBV9	NA	TRBJ2-1	NA	CASSRGIGLYNEQFF	TGTGCCAGCAGCCGCGGGATCGGGCTCTACAATGAGCAGTTCTTC
TRBV7-6	NA	TRBJ2-5	NA	CASSLVQGRISKETQYF	TGTGCCAGCAGCTTAGTGCAGGGTCGGATCTCAAAAGAGACCCAGTACTTC
TRBV30	NA	TRBJ1-4	NA	CAWRPSRGTAEKLFF	TGTGCCTGGAGACCTTCAAGGGGGACGGCGGAAAAACTGTTTTTT
TRBV7-2	NA	TRBJ1-5	NA	CASAGREAQPQHF	TGTGCCAGCGCTGGCAGGGAGGCTCAGCCCCAGCATTTT
TRBV4-1	TRBD1	TRBJ1-2	NA	CASSQVVDRGKKGYTF	TGCGCCAGCAGCCAAGTCGTCGACAGGGGGAAGAAAGGCTACACCTTC
TRBV15	NA	TRBJ2-1	NA	CATSRDFGVDNEQFF	TGTGCCACCAGCAGAGATTTCGGGGTAGACAATGAGCAGTTCTTC
TRBV20-1	NA	TRBJ2-3	NA	CSASQGGTQYF	TGCAGTGCTAGTCAAGGGGGTACGCAGTATTTT
TRBV11-3	NA	TRBJ2-5	NA	CASSLGQLQGETQYF	TGTGCCAGCAGCTTAGGACAGCTTCAGGGGGAGACCCAGTACTTC
TRBV3-1/TRBV3-2	TRBD1	TRBJ2-7	NA	CASSHAHGTGGLEQYF	TGTGCCAGCAGCCACGCCCATGGGACAGGGGGCCTTGAGCAGTACTTC
TRBV12-3/TRBV12-4	TRBD1	TRBJ1-2	NA	CASSLGQGGYTF	TGTGCCAGCAGTTTAGGACAGGGGGGCTACACCTTC
TRBV2	NA	TRBJ1-1	NA	CASSWGGNTEAFF	TGTGCCAGCAGCTGGGGAGGGAACACTGAAGCTTTCTTT
TRBV9	NA	TRBJ2-3	NA	CASSVGTTVDTQYF	TGTGCCAGCAGCGTCGGGACAACGGTAGATACGCAGTATTTT
TRBV28	TRBD1	TRBJ1-2	NA	CATSSGQASYGYTF	TGTGCCACCTCCTCCGGACAGGCGAGCTATGGCTACACCTTC
TRBV5-1	TRBD2	TRBJ2-2	NA	CASRLLAVTGELFF	TGCGCCAGCAGGTTGCTAGCGGTCACCGGGGAGCTGTTTTTT
TRBV7-3	TRBD2	TRBJ2-1	once	CASSPGLAEYNEQFF	TGTGCCAGCAGCCCCGGACTAGCGGAGTACAATGAGCAGTTCTTC
TRBV30	NA	TRBJ1-1	few	CAGGTWRGGAFF	TGTGCCGGAGGGACATGGCGGGGGGGAGCTTTCTTT
TRBV12-3/TRBV12-4	TRBD1	TRBJ2-7	NA	CASSGTGVYEQYF	TGTGCCAGCAGCGGGACAGGGGTCTACGAGCAGTACTTC
TRBV9	TRBD1	TRBJ1-5	once	CASSVGTGEHQPQHF	TGTGCCAGCAGCGTAGGGACAGGGGAACATCAGCCCCAGCATTTT
TRBV7-2	NA	TRBJ1-4	NA	CASSFAVAGGNEKLFF	TGTGCCAGCAGCTTTGCCGTGGCGGGAGGAAATGAAAAACTGTTTTTT
TRBV5-6	TRBD1	TRBJ2-3	NA	CASSFGTADTQYF	TGTGCCAGCAGCTTCGGGACAGCCGATACGCAGTATTTT
TRBV5-4	TRBD2	TRBJ2-1	NA	CASSLRLAGGVNEQFF	TGTGCCAGCAGCTTGAGGCTAGCGGGAGGAGTCAATGAGCAGTTCTTC
TRBV30	TRBD1	TRBJ1-1	NA	CAWSGTGWFAEAFF	TGTGCCTGGAGTGGGACAGGTTGGTTTGCTGAAGCTTTCTTT
TRBV10-3	TRBD2	TRBJ2-1	NA	CATLAGGPYNEQFF	TGTGCCACCCTAGCGGGAGGGCCCTACAATGAGCAGTTCTTC
TRBV27	TRBD2	TRBJ2-3	NA	CASSSVSGRPTDTQYF	TGTGCCAGCAGTTCCGTTAGCGGGAGGCCCACAGATACGCAGTATTTT
TRBV7-2	NA	TRBJ2-1	NA	CASSLVNNEQFF	TGTGCCAGCAGCTTAGTAAACAATGAGCAGTTCTTC
TRBV27	TRBD1	TRBJ2-7	NA	CASSSAPGQLDYEQYF	TGTGCCAGCAGTTCCGCGCCGGGACAGCTAGACTACGAGCAGTACTTC
TRBV6-1	TRBD1	TRBJ1-5	NA	CASSEMGQGASNQPQHF	TGTGCCAGCAGTGAAATGGGACAGGGGGCATCCAATCAGCCCCAGCATTTT
TRBV7-8	NA	TRBJ1-4	NA	CASSLEGGNEKLFF	TGTGCCAGCAGCTTAGAAGGGGGAAATGAAAAACTGTTTTTT
TRBV7-2	NA	TRBJ1-2	NA	CASSVGPGYGYTF	TGTGCCAGTAGCGTGGGCCCAGGGTATGGCTACACCTTC
TRBV27	NA	TRBJ1-1	NA	CASNDRPNTEAFF	TGTGCCAGCAACGACAGGCCGAACACTGAAGCTTTCTTT
TRBV6-2/TRBV6-3	TRBD1	TRBJ1-6	NA	CASSYIGTGRSPLHF	TGTGCCAGCAGTTACATCGGGACAGGGCGCTCACCCCTCCACTTT
TRBV7-2	TRBD2	TRBJ2-5	NA	CASSLVGRAGTQYF	TGTGCCAGCAGCTTAGTCGGGAGGGCCGGGACCCAGTACTTC
TRBV24-1	NA	TRBJ1-5	NA	CATSDLSTPATYSNQPQHF	TGTGCCACCAGTGATTTGTCAACCCCCGCGACTTATAGCAATCAGCCCCAGCATTTT
TRBV12-3/TRBV12-4	TRBD1	TRBJ2-7	NA	CASSGQGLYEQYF	TGTGCCAGCAGTGGACAGGGTCTTTACGAGCAGTACTTC
TRBV3-1/TRBV3-2	TRBD1	TRBJ1-2	NA	CASSQGQGAGGYTF	TGTGCCAGCAGCCAAGGTCAGGGGGCTGGTGGCTACACCTTC
TRBV10-3	TRBD1	TRBJ1-1	NA	CAISDNRGRSTEAFF	TGTGCCATCAGTGACAACAGGGGTCGTTCCACTGAAGCTTTCTTT
TRBV6-6	TRBD1	TRBJ1-3	NA	CASSRTGPSSGNTIYF	TGTGCCAGCAGCCGGACAGGCCCTTCCTCTGGAAACACCATATATTTT
TRBV19	TRBD2	TRBJ2-5	NA	CASSIGLAGVGETQYF	TGTGCCAGTAGTATCGGACTAGCGGGAGTGGGGGAGACCCAGTACTTC
TRBV5-6	TRBD2	TRBJ2-7	once	CASRRRTSGAAWEQYF	TGTGCCAGCAGGAGGAGGACTAGCGGAGCTGCCTGGGAGCAGTACTTC
TRBV12-3/TRBV12-4	NA	TRBJ2-3	NA	CASSLGHKDTQYF	TGTGCCAGCAGTTTGGGACATAAAGATACGCAGTATTTT
TRBV19	NA	TRBJ1-5	few	CASSIEAGRISNQPQHF	TGTGCCAGTAGTATAGAGGCGGGCAGGATAAGCAATCAGCCCCAGCATTTT
TRBV6-2/TRBV6-3	NA	TRBJ2-7	few	CASSSFSRRSSYEQYF	TGTGCCAGCAGTTCGTTCTCACGGAGGAGCTCCTACGAGCAGTACTTC
TRBV5-1	TRBD1	TRBJ2-7	once	CASSVGQGIPLSYEQYF	TGCGCCAGCAGCGTGGGACAGGGAATCCCCCTCTCCTACGAGCAGTACTTC